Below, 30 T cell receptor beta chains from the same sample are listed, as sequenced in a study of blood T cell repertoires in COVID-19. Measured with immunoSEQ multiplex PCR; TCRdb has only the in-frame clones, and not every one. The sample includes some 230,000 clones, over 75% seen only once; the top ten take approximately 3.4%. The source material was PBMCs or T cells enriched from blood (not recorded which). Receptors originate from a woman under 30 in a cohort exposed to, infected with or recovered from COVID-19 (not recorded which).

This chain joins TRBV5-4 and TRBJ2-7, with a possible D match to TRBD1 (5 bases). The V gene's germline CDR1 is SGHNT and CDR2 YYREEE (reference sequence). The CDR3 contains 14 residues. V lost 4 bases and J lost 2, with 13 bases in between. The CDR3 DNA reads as TGTGCCAGCAGCGAGGCCAAGGGGACCTACGAGCAGTACTTC. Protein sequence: CASSEAKGTYEQYF. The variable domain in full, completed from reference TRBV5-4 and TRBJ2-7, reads ETGVTQSPTHLIKTRGQQVTLRCSSQSGHNTVSWYQQALGQGPQFIFQYYREEENGRGNFPPRFSGLQFPNYSSELNVNALELDDSALYLCASSEAKGTYEQYFGPGTRLTVT.

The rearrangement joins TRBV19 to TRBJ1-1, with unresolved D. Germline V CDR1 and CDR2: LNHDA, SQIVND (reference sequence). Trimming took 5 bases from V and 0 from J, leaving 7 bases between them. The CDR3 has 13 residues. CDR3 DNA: TGTGCCAGTAGTTCGAGAGTGAACACTGAAGCTTTCTTT. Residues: CASSSRVNTEAFF.

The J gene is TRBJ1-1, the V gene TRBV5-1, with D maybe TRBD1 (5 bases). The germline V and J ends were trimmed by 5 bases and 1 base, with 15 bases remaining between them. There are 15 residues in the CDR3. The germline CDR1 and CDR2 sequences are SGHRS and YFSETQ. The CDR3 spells CASRAPGGENTEAFF. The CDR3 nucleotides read TGCGCCAGCAGAGCACCGGGGGGAGAGAACACTGAAGCTTTCTTT. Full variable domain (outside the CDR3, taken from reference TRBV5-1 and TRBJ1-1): KAGVTQTPRYLIKTRGQQVTLSCSPISGHRSVSWYQQTPGQGLQFLFEYFSETQRNKGNFPGRFSGRQFSNSRSEMNVSTLELGDSALYLCASRAPGGENTEAFFGQGTRLTVV.

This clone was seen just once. CDR3 nucleotides: TGTGCCAGCACCCCTTCGGGACTAGCGGGACATCGGCGCCAAGAGACCCAGTACTTC. Protein: CASTPSGLAGHRRQETQYF. The genes are TRBV5-5 and TRBJ2-5; TRBD2 matches 13 bases. Trimming took 6 bases from V and 1 from J; bases not matched to a gene: 15. Germline V gene data show CDR1 as SGHKS and CDR2 as YYEKEE (reference sequence). The CDR3 extends over 19 amino acids.

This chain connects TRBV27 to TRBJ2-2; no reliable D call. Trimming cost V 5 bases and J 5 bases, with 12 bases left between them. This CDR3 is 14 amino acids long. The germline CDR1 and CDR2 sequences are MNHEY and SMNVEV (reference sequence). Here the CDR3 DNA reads TGTGCCAGCAGTAAATTCGTGGAGACCGGGGAGCTGTTTTTT. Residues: CASSKFVETGELFF.

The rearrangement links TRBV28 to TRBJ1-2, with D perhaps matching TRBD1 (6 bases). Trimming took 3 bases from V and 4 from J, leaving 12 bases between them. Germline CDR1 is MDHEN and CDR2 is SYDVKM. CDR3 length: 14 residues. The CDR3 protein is CASSLTTGLYGYTF. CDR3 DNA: TGTGCCAGCAGTTTGACCACAGGGCTCTATGGCTACACCTTC.

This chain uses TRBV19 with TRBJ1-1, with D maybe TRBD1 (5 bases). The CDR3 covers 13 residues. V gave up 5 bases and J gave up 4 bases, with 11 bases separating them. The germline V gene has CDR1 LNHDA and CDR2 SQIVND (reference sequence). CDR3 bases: TGTGCCAGTAGTTCACAGGCCCCCACTGAAGCTTTCTTT. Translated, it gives CASSSQAPTEAFF.

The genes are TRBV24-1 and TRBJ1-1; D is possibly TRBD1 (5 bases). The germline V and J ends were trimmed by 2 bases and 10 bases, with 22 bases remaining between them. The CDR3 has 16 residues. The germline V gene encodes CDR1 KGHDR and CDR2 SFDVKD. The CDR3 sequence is CATSDSRAGGIVGAFF. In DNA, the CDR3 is TGTGCCACCAGTGATTCCCGGGCGGGGGGAATCGTTGGAGCTTTCTTT.

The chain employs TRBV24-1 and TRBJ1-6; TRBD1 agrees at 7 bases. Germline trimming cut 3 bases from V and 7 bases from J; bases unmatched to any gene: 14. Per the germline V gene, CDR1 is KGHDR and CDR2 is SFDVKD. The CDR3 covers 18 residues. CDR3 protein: CATSDPAPRGSPNSPLHF. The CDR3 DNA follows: TGTGCCACCAGTGATCCAGCCCCCAGGGGGAGCCCCAATTCACCCCTCCACTTT.

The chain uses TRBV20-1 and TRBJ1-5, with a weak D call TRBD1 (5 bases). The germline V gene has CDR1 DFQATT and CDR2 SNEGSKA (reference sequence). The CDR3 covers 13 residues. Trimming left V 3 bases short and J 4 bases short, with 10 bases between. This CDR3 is CSASPQGNQPQHF. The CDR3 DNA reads TGCAGTGCTAGTCCCCAGGGAAATCAGCCCCAGCATTTT.

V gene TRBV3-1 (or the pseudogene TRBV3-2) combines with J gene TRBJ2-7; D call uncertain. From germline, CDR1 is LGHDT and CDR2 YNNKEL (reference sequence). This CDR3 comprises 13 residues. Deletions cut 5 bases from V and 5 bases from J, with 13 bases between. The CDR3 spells CASSGLARHEQYF. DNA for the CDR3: TGTGCCAGCAGCGGGTTAGCTAGGCACGAGCAGTACTTC.

The CDR3 sequence: CSVGGYLAEQYF. The CDR3 DNA is TGCAGCGTGGGGGGGTATCTGGCGGAGCAGTATTTT. This sequence joins TRBV29-1 and TRBJ2-3; 7 bases are a match to TRBD2. V trimming: 6 bases; J trimming: 11 bases; junction bases outside the gene matches: 11. This CDR3 is built from 12 residues. Germline loops: CDR1 SQVTM, CDR2 ANQGSEA.

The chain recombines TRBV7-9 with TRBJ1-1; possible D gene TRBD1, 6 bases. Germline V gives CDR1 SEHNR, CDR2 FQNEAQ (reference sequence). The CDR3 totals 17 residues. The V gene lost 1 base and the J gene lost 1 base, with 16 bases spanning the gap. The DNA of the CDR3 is TGTGCCAGCAGCTTAGGCCCCGGGGGGCGGGAGAACACTGAAGCTTTCTTT. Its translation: CASSLGPGGRENTEAFF.

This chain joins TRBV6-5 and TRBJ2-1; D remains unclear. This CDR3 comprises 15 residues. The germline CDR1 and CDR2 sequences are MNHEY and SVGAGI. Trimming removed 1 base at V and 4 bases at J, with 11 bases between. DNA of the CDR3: TGTGCCAGCAGTTACTACCAGGCGAAATACAATGAGCAGTTCTTC. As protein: CASSYYQAKYNEQFF.

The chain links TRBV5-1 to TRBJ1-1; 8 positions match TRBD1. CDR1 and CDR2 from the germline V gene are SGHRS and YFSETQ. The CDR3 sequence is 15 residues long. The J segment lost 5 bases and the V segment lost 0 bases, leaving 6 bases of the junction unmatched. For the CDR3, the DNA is TGCGCCAGCAGCTTGGCCCAGACAGGGGAAACTGAAGCTTTCTTT. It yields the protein CASSLAQTGETEAFF. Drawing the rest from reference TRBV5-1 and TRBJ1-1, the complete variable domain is KAGVTQTPRYLIKTRGQQVTLSCSPISGHRSVSWYQQTPGQGLQFLFEYFSETQRNKGNFPGRFSGRQFSNSRSEMNVSTLELGDSALYLCASSLAQTGETEAFFGQGTRLTVV.

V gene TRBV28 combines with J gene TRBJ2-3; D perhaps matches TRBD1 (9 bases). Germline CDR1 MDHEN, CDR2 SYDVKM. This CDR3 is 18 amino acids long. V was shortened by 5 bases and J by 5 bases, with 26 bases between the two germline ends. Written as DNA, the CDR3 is TGTGCCAGCAGTCCTCCACTGGGACAGGGAGCGGGGGAAGATACGCAGTATTTT. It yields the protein CASSPPLGQGAGEDTQYF. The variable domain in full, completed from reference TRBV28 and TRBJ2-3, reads DVKVTQSSRYLVKRTGEKVFLECVQDMDHENMFWYRQDPGLGLRLIYFSYDVKMKEKGDIPEGYSVSREKKERFSLILESASTNQTSMYLCASSPPLGQGAGEDTQYFGPGTRLTVL.

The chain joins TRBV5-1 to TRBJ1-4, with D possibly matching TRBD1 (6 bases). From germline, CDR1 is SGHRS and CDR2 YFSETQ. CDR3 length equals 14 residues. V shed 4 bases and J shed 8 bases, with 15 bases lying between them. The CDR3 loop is CASSGGTGLEKLFF. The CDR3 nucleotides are TGCGCCAGCAGCGGGGGAACAGGGCTGGAAAAACTGTTTTTT.

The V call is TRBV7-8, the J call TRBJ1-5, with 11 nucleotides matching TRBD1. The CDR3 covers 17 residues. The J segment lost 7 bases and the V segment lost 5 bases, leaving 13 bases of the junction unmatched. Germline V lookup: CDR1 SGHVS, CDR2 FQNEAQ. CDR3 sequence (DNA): TGTGCCAGCAGCACGAGAGGGACAGGGGGTGTAAGACAGCCCCAGCATTTT. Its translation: CASSTRGTGGVRQPQHF.

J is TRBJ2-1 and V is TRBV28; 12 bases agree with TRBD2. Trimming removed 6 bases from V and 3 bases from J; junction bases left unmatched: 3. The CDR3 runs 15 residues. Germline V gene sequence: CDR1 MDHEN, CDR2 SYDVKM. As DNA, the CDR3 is TGTGCCAGCAGATCACTAGCGGGGGGCTACAATGAGCAGTTCTTC. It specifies CASRSLAGGYNEQFF.

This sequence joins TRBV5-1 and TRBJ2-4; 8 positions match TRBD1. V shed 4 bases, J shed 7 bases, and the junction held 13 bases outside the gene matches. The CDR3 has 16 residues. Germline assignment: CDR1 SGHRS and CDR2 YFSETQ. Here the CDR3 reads CASSGHQTGVENIQYF. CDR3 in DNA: TGCGCCAGCAGCGGACACCAGACAGGGGTGGAGAACATTCAGTACTTC.

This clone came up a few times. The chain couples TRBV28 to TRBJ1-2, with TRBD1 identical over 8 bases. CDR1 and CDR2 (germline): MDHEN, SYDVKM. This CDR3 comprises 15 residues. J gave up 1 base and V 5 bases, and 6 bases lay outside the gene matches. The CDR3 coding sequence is TGTGCCAGCAGTGTGACAGGGGCAGATAACTATGGCTACACCTTC. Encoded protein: CASSVTGADNYGYTF.

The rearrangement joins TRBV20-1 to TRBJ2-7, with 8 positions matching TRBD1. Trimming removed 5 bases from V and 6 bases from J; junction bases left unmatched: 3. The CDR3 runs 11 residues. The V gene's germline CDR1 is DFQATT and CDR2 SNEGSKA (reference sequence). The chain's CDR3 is CSAEQGAEQYF. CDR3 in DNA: TGCAGTGCTGAGCAGGGGGCCGAGCAGTACTTC.

The CDR3 reads CASSYNPGNTYNEQFF. In DNA, the CDR3 is TGTGCCAGCAGTTACAACCCGGGGAATACCTACAATGAGCAGTTCTTC. The chain uses TRBV6-5 and TRBJ2-1; D might be TRBD2 (5 bases). The CDR3 runs to 16 residues. The germline CDR1 and CDR2 sequences are MNHEY and SVGAGI. The V end was cut by 2 bases, the J end by 2 bases, with 13 bases between.

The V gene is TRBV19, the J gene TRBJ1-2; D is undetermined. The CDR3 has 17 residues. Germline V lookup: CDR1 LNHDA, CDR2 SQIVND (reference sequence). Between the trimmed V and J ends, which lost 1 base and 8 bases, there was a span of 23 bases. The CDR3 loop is CASSIVRTHPAGKGYTF. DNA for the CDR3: TGTGCCAGTAGTATAGTTAGGACGCACCCGGCGGGAAAAGGCTACACCTTC.

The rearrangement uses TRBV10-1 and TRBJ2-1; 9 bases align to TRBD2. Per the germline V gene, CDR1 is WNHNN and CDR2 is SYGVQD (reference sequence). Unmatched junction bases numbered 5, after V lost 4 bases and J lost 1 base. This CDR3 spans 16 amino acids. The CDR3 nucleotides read TGCGCCAGCAGTGCCACAGCGGGGGGTTCCTACAATGAGCAGTTCTTC. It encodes CASSATAGGSYNEQFF.

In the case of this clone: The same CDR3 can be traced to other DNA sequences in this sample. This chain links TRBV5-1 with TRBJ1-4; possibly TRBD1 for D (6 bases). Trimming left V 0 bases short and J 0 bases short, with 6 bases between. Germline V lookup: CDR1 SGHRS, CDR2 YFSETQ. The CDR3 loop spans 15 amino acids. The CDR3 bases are TGCGCCAGCAGCTTGGGGACAGCAACTAATGAAAAACTGTTTTTT. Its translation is CASSLGTATNEKLFF.

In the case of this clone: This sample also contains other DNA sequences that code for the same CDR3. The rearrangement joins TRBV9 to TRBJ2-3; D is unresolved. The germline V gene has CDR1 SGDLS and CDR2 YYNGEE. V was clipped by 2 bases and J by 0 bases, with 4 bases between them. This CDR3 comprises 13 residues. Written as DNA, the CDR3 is TGTGCCAGCAGCGTCACTAGCACAGATACGCAGTATTTT. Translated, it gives CASSVTSTDTQYF.

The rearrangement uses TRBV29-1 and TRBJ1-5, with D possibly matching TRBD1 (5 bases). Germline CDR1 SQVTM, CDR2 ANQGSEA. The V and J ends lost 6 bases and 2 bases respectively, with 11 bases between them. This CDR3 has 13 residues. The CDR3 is CSVLDSGNQPQHF. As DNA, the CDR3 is TGCAGCGTCCTTGACAGCGGCAATCAGCCCCAGCATTTT.

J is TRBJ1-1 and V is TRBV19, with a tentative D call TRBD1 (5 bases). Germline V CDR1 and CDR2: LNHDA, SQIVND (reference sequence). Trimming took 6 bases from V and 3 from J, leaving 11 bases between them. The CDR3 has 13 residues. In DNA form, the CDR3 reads TGTGCCAGTAGGGTTGACAGCCACACTGAAGCTTTCTTT. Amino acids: CASRVDSHTEAFF.

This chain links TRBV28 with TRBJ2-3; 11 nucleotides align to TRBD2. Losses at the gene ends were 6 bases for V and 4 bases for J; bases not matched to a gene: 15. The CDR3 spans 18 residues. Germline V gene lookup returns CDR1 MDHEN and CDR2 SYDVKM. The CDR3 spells CASSLVGSGGAGADTQYF. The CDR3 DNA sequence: TGTGCCAGCAGCCTCGTAGGTAGCGGGGGGGCCGGAGCAGATACGCAGTATTTT.